This TCR beta chain came from a study of CXCR3-negative and CXCR3-positive naive CD8 T cells. Whole-study findings and limits: Memory CD8+ cells showed much lower diversity, while both naive subsets displayed comparably high diversity. More hydrophobic TRB CDR3s occurred in CXCR3-positive than in CXCR3-negative naive cells.

Naive CD8+ T cells were CD45RO-CCR7+CD27+CD95-. Via 5' RACE with UMI labels, TRB cDNA libraries were prepared. TCRdb reprocessed the 5' RACE reads and keeps a single row for each CDR3 protein, giving no DNA. The repertoire table contains about 150,000 distinct CDR3 sequences. Comments on this clonotype: Its specificity is not known.

Looked up from germline, CDR1 is SQVTM and CDR2 is ANQGSEA. This CDR3 contains 17 residues. The sequence was collected from a human donor in good health. Some clones in this sample may be carry-over from other donors' samples. The chain links TRBV29-1 to TRBJ2-2; checking the TCRdb D call of TRBD2 is not possible without DNA. Input material: naive CXCR3+ CD8+ T cells from blood. Stated subset: CD45RO-CCR7+CD27+CD95- naive CD8+ T cells expressing CXCR3 (TNR3+). CDR3 sequence reads: CSAKGLAEESNTGELFF.